A selection of T cell receptor beta chains follows, all from one sample in a study of CDR3 diversity in severe acne. TCRdb used MiXCR to reprocess the PCR reads, holding one entry per CDR3 protein. The table includes approximately 90,000 distinct CDR3 sequences, less than 65% detected once. The sequenced material came from blood. Receptors originate from a male donor with severe acne vulgaris. Both conserved end residues are part of each CDR3. Each record gives: CDR3 protein, CDR3 DNA, V gene, clone size, J gene, D gene. A D gene is named only where the DNA matches it firmly. Clone size, where shown, is once, few, many, or a class for clones that have expanded.

cdr3_aa: CAISAGDPNYGYTF
cdr3_nt: TGTGCCATCAGTGCCGGGGACCCTAACTATGGCTACACCTTC
v_call: TRBV6-4
clone_size: NA
j_call: TRBJ1-2
d_call: NA

cdr3_aa: CASSTGTSGYNEQFF
cdr3_nt: TGTGCCAGCAGCACCGGGACTAGCGGGTACAATGAGCAGTTCTTC
v_call: TRBV5-8
clone_size: many
j_call: TRBJ2-1
d_call: TRBD2

cdr3_aa: CASSPRPGQPYEQYF
cdr3_nt: TGTGCCAGCAGCCCTAGGCCGGGACAACCCTACGAGCAGTACTTC
v_call: TRBV11-3
clone_size: many
j_call: TRBJ2-7
d_call: NA

cdr3_aa: CASSSDRTFYEQYF
cdr3_nt: TGTGCCAGCAGCTCGGACAGGACTTTCTACGAGCAGTACTTC
v_call: TRBV5-6
clone_size: once
j_call: TRBJ2-7
d_call: TRBD1

cdr3_aa: CASSPDSISYNSPLHF
cdr3_nt: TGTGCCAGTAGTCCCGACAGTATCTCCTATAATTCACCCCTCCACTTT
v_call: TRBV19
clone_size: many
j_call: TRBJ1-6
d_call: NA

cdr3_aa: CASSLGEREFGTDTQYF
cdr3_nt: TGTGCCAGCAGCTTAGGGGAACGGGAGTTCGGCACAGATACGCAGTATTTT
v_call: TRBV7-9
clone_size: many
j_call: TRBJ2-3
d_call: NA

cdr3_aa: CASERPGKNYEQYF
cdr3_nt: TGTGCCAGCGAGAGGCCAGGGAAAAACTACGAGCAGTACTTC
v_call: TRBV25-1
clone_size: NA
j_call: TRBJ2-7
d_call: NA

cdr3_aa: CASSLTVNTEAFF
cdr3_nt: TGCGCCAGCAGCCTGACAGTGAACACTGAAGCTTTCTTT
v_call: TRBV10-1
clone_size: few
j_call: TRBJ1-1
d_call: NA

cdr3_aa: CARDTEAFF
cdr3_nt: TGTGCCAGGGACACTGAAGCTTTCTTT
v_call: TRBV6-5
clone_size: NA
j_call: TRBJ1-1
d_call: NA

cdr3_aa: CASSFPGPTGTGKGADTQYF
cdr3_nt: TGTGCCAGCAGTTTCCCTGGCCCAACGGGGACAGGGAAGGGGGCAGATACGCAGTATTTT
v_call: TRBV5-4
clone_size: NA
j_call: TRBJ2-3
d_call: TRBD1

cdr3_aa: CASSVDTYTGELFF
cdr3_nt: TGTGCCAGCAGCGTCGACACGTACACCGGGGAGCTGTTTTTT
v_call: TRBV9
clone_size: many
j_call: TRBJ2-2
d_call: NA

cdr3_aa: CASSVGAAYSYEPYF
cdr3_nt: TGTGCCAGCAGCGTAGGGGCGGCTTACTCCTACGAGCCGTACTTC
v_call: TRBV9
clone_size: NA
j_call: TRBJ2-7
d_call: NA

cdr3_aa: CAISDGGANVLTF
cdr3_nt: TGTGCCATCAGTGATGGTGGGGCCAACGTCCTGACTTTC
v_call: TRBV10-3
clone_size: few
j_call: TRBJ2-6
d_call: NA

cdr3_aa: CSASPDPTGWNTEAFF
cdr3_nt: TGCAGTGCTAGCCCTGACCCGACAGGTTGGAACACTGAAGCTTTCTTT
v_call: TRBV20-1
clone_size: NA
j_call: TRBJ1-1
d_call: NA

cdr3_aa: CSARDMGRGVAGVYEQYF
cdr3_nt: TGCAGTGCTAGAGATATGGGCAGAGGGGTAGCGGGAGTCTACGAGCAGTACTTC
v_call: TRBV20-1
clone_size: medium-sized
j_call: TRBJ2-7
d_call: TRBD2

cdr3_aa: CSVTEPGFVNTQYFGAIEGGGYTF
cdr3_nt: NA
v_call: TRBV20-1
clone_size: NA
j_call: TRBJ1-2
d_call: NA

cdr3_aa: CASRPRDHYGYTF
cdr3_nt: TGTGCCAGCAGACCCCGGGACCACTATGGCTACACCTTC
v_call: TRBV5-5
clone_size: NA
j_call: TRBJ1-2
d_call: NA

cdr3_aa: CASSLHRRGRWEKLFF
cdr3_nt: TGTGCCAGCAGCTTACATCGCAGGGGGCGGTGGGAAAAACTGTTTTTT
v_call: TRBV11-2
clone_size: many
j_call: TRBJ1-4
d_call: TRBD1

cdr3_aa: CASSLYGNTEAFF
cdr3_nt: TGTGCCAGCAGCTTATATGGGAACACTGAAGCTTTCTTT
v_call: TRBV7-9
clone_size: medium-sized
j_call: TRBJ1-1
d_call: NA

cdr3_aa: CAWSVPWREGSYEQYF
cdr3_nt: TGTGCCTGGAGTGTACCATGGCGGGAGGGTTCCTACGAGCAGTACTTC
v_call: TRBV7-3
clone_size: NA
j_call: TRBJ2-7
d_call: TRBD2

cdr3_aa: CSVGVAGAYEQYF
cdr3_nt: TGCAGCGTTGGTGTGGCGGGAGCCTACGAGCAGTACTTC
v_call: TRBV29-1
clone_size: NA
j_call: TRBJ2-7
d_call: TRBD2

cdr3_aa: CASSASGTAQETQYF
cdr3_nt: TGTGCCAGCAGCGCATCCGGGACGGCACAAGAGACCCAGTACTTC
v_call: TRBV9
clone_size: NA
j_call: TRBJ2-5
d_call: NA

cdr3_aa: CASSGPVSYEQYF
cdr3_nt: TGCGCCAGCAGCGGGCCAGTCTCCTACGAGCAGTACTTC
v_call: TRBV4-1
clone_size: NA
j_call: TRBJ2-7
d_call: NA

cdr3_aa: CASSLVGTGNEQYF
cdr3_nt: TGTGCCAGCAGCTTAGTGGGTACGGGTAACGAGCAGTACTTC
v_call: TRBV25-1
clone_size: NA
j_call: TRBJ2-7
d_call: NA

cdr3_aa: CASSEASDTYYEQYF
cdr3_nt: TGTGCCAGCAGTGAAGCATCGGACACCTACTACGAGCAGTACTTC
v_call: TRBV10-3
clone_size: NA
j_call: TRBJ2-7
d_call: NA

cdr3_aa: CASSLDGQPFHF
cdr3_nt: TGTGCCAGCAGCTTGGACGGACAGCCCTTCCACTTT
v_call: TRBV5-6
clone_size: NA
j_call: TRBJ1-6
d_call: NA

cdr3_aa: CATSSPLRPGSDNEQFF
cdr3_nt: TGTGCCACCAGCAGTCCTTTACGGCCGGGTTCGGACAATGAGCAGTTCTTC
v_call: TRBV15
clone_size: NA
j_call: TRBJ2-1
d_call: NA

cdr3_aa: CASSSNRDRGQTQYF
cdr3_nt: TGTGCCAGCAGTTCGAACCGGGACAGGGGACAGACCCAGTACTTC
v_call: TRBV6-5
clone_size: NA
j_call: TRBJ2-5
d_call: TRBD1

cdr3_aa: CASSFGAVRNTEAFF
cdr3_nt: TGCGCCAGCAGCTTCGGGGCGGTGAGGAACACTGAAGCTTTCTTT
v_call: TRBV5-1
clone_size: NA
j_call: TRBJ1-1
d_call: NA

cdr3_aa: CASGGPNQPQHF
cdr3_nt: TGTGCCAGCGGTGGGCCAAATCAGCCCCAGCATTTT
v_call: TRBV6-6
clone_size: NA
j_call: TRBJ1-5
d_call: NA

cdr3_aa: CASRAGGSNEQFF
cdr3_nt: TGTGCCAGCAGGGCGGGAGGAAGCAATGAGCAGTTCTTC
v_call: TRBV6-5
clone_size: medium-sized
j_call: TRBJ2-1
d_call: TRBD2

cdr3_aa: CSVEGQGDPGELFF
cdr3_nt: TGCAGCGTTGAAGGACAGGGCGATCCCGGGGAGCTGTTTTTT
v_call: TRBV29-1
clone_size: few
j_call: TRBJ2-2
d_call: TRBD1

cdr3_aa: CASSPFPTNTEAFF
cdr3_nt: TGTGCCAGCAGCCCCTTCCCTACGAACACTGAAGCTTTCTTT
v_call: TRBV6-5
clone_size: NA
j_call: TRBJ1-1
d_call: NA

cdr3_aa: CSALKWDSYEQYF
cdr3_nt: TGCAGTGCTTTGAAGTGGGACTCCTACGAGCAGTACTTC
v_call: TRBV20-1
clone_size: medium-sized
j_call: TRBJ2-7
d_call: NA

cdr3_aa: CASSSSGELGQFF
cdr3_nt: TGTGCCAGCAGCTCTAGCGGGGAGCTAGGGCAGTTCTTC
v_call: TRBV7-9
clone_size: NA
j_call: TRBJ2-1
d_call: TRBD2

cdr3_aa: CASSQGFSCGANVLTF
cdr3_nt: TGTGCCAGTAGCCAGGGGTTCTCCTGCGGGGCCAACGTCCTGACTTTC
v_call: TRBV11-3
clone_size: NA
j_call: TRBJ2-6
d_call: NA

cdr3_aa: CASSLGIAGGRTDTQYF
cdr3_nt: TGTGCCAGCAGCTTGGGGATAGCGGGAGGGCGCACAGATACGCAGTATTTT
v_call: TRBV5-4
clone_size: few
j_call: TRBJ2-3
d_call: TRBD2

cdr3_aa: CATSDSYGGLAFF
cdr3_nt: TGTGCCACCAGTGATTCGTACGGGGGTCTAGCTTTCTTT
v_call: TRBV24-1
clone_size: NA
j_call: TRBJ1-1
d_call: NA

cdr3_aa: CASSFTTGEGETQYF
cdr3_nt: TGTGCCAGCAGCTTTACGACAGGGGAGGGAGAGACCCAGTACTTC
v_call: TRBV7-9
clone_size: NA
j_call: TRBJ2-5
d_call: NA

cdr3_aa: CSGRTGSTDTQYF
cdr3_nt: TGCAGCGGTAGGACAGGTTCCACAGATACGCAGTATTTT
v_call: TRBV29-1
clone_size: many
j_call: TRBJ2-3
d_call: TRBD1

cdr3_aa: CSVEGTGGGEQYF
cdr3_nt: TGCAGCGTTGAAGGGACAGGTGGAGGCGAGCAGTACTTC
v_call: TRBV29-1
clone_size: NA
j_call: TRBJ2-7
d_call: TRBD1

cdr3_aa: CASSQVDEQYF
cdr3_nt: TGTGCCAGCAGCCAAGTGGACGAGCAGTACTTC
v_call: TRBV3-1
clone_size: NA
j_call: TRBJ2-7
d_call: NA

cdr3_aa: CASSVWTVGFNSPLHF
cdr3_nt: TGTGCCAGCAGCGTTTGGACAGTCGGGTTCAATTCACCCCTCCACTTT
v_call: TRBV6-1
clone_size: NA
j_call: TRBJ1-6
d_call: NA

cdr3_aa: CASSVVAANTEAFF
cdr3_nt: TGTGCCAGCAGCGTAGTAGCAGCGAACACTGAAGCTTTCTTT
v_call: TRBV9
clone_size: NA
j_call: TRBJ1-1
d_call: NA

cdr3_aa: CASSPREGTSPYEQYF
cdr3_nt: TGTGCCAGCAGCCCGCGGGAGGGTACTAGCCCCTACGAGCAGTACTTC
v_call: TRBV7-4
clone_size: NA
j_call: TRBJ2-7
d_call: TRBD2

cdr3_aa: CATSVVSHNEQFF
cdr3_nt: TGTGCCACCAGTGTAGTCAGTCACAATGAGCAGTTCTTC
v_call: TRBV24-1
clone_size: many
j_call: TRBJ2-1
d_call: NA

cdr3_aa: CASSFTGDGYTF
cdr3_nt: TGCGCCAGCAGCTTCACCGGAGATGGCTACACCTTC
v_call: TRBV5-1
clone_size: many
j_call: TRBJ1-2
d_call: NA